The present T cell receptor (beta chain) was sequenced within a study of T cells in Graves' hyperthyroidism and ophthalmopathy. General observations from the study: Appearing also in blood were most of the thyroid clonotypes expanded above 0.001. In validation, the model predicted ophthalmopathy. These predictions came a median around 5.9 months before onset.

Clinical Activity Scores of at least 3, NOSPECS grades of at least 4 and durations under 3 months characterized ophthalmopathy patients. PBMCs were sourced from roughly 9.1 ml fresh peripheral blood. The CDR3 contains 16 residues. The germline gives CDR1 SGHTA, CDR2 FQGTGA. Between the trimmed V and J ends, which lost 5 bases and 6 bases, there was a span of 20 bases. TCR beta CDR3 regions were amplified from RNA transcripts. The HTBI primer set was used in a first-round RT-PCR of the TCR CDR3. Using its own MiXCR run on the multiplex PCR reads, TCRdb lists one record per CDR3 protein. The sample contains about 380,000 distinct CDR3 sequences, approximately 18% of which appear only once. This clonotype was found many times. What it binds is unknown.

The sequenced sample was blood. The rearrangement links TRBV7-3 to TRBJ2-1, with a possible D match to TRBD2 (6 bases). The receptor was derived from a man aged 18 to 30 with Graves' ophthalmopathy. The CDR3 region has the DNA TGTGCCAGCAGCCCCCCCCCGGGGGTATTAGGCAATGAGCAGTTCTTC. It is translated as CASSPPPGVLGNEQFF.